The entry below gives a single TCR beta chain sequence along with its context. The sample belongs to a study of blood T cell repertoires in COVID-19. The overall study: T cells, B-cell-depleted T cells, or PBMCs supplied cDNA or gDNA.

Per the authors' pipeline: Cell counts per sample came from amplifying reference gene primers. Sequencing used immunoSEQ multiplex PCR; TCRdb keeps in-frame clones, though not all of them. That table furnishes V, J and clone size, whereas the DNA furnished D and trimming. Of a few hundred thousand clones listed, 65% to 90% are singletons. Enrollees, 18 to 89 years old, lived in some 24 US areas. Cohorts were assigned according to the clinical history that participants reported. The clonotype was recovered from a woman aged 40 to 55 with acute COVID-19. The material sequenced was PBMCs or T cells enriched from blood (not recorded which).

CDR3 sequence: CASSLRIAGGTGELFF. CDR3 coding DNA: TGTGCCAGCAGCCTTCGGATAGCGGGAGGCACCGGGGAGCTGTTTTTT. V is TRBV11-3 and J is TRBJ2-2; 10 bases line up with TRBD2. The germline V gene has CDR1 SGHNT and CDR2 YENEEA. The CDR3 totals 16 residues. V dropped 5 bases and J dropped 4; count of bases not matched to a gene: 7.